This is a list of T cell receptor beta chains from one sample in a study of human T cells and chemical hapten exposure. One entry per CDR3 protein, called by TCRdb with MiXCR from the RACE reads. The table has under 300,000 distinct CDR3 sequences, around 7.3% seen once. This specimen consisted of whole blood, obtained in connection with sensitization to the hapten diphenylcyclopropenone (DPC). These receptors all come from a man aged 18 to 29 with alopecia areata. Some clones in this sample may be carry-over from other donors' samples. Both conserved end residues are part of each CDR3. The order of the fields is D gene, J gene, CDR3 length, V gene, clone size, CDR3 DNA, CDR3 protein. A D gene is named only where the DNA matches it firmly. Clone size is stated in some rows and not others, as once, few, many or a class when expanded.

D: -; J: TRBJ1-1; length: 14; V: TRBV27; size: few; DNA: TGTGCCAGCAGTTTGGGCAGTCTGACGGCTGAAGCTTTCTTT; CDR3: CASSLGSLTAEAFF
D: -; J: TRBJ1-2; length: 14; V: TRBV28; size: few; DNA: TGTGCCAGCAGTTTAAGGGCCACTAACTATGGCTACACCTTC; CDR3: CASSLRATNYGYTF
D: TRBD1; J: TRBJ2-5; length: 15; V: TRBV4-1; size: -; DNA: TGCGCCAGCAGCCAAGAAGACAGGGTACAAGAGACCCAGTACTTC; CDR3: CASSQEDRVQETQYF
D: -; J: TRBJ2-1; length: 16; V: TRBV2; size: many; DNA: TGTGCCAGCAGAGCCGTAGGGGCATGGCAAGGGGATGAGCAGTTCTTC; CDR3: CASRAVGAWQGDEQFF
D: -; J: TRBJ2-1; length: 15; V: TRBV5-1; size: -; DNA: TGCGCCAGCAAACCACGGACGGAGTCCTACAATGAGCAGTTCTTC; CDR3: CASKPRTESYNEQFF
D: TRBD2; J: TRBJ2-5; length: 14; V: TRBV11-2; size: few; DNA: TGTGCCAGCAGCGGGACTAGCGGTCAAGAGACCCAGTACTTC; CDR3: CASSGTSGQETQYF
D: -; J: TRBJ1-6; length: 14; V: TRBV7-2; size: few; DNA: TGTGCCAGCAGCTACCGGGTCCGGGGTTCACCCCTCCACTTT; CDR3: CASSYRVRGSPLHF
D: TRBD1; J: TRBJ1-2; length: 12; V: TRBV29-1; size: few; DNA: TGCAGCGTTGAAATGGCAGGGGGCGGCTACACCTTC; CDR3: CSVEMAGGGYTF
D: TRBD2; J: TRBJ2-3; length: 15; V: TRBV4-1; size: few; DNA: TGCGCCAGCAGCAAACTAGCGGGGGGGCCAGATACGCAGTATTTT; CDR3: CASSKLAGGPDTQYF
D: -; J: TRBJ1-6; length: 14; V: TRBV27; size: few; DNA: TGTGCCAGCAGTATCGGGACCGATAATTCACCCCTCCACTTT; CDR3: CASSIGTDNSPLHF
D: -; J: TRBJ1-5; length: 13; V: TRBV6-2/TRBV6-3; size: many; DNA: TGTGCCAGCAGTTACACGGCAAATCAGCCCCAGCATTTT; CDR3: CASSYTANQPQHF
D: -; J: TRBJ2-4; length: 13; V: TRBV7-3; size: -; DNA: TGTGCCAGCAGCCTCAACACCAAAAACATTCAGTACTTC; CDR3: CASSLNTKNIQYF
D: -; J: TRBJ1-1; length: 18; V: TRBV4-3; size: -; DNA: TGCGCCAGCAGCCAAGGCGACTCCAAACTATCCATGAACACTGAAGCTTTCTTT; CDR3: CASSQGDSKLSMNTEAFF
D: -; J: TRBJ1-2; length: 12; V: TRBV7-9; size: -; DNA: TGTGCCAGCAGCTTGCGGCTAACTGGCTACACCTTC; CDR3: CASSLRLTGYTF
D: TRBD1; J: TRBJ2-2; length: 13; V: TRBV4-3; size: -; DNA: TGCGCCAGCAGCCACCCTGGACAGGGGTATCTGTTTTTT; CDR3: CASSHPGQGYLFF
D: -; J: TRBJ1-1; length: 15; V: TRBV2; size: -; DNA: TGTGCCAGCAGTGAAGGGTCGTTCAGGGGCACTGAAGCTTTCTTT; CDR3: CASSEGSFRGTEAFF
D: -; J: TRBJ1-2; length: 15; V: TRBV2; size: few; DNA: TGTGCCAGCAGTGATTACGGACTCCTTAACTATGGCTACACCTTC; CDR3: CASSDYGLLNYGYTF
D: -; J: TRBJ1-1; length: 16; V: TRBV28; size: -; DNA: TGTGCCAGCAGACGGGGGCCGATTCGGCGGGGCACTGAAGCTTTCTTT; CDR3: CASRRGPIRRGTEAFF
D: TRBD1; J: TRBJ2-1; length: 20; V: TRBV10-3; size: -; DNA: TGTGCCATCAGTGAACACAGGGGGCTTGACCAAATGTGGGTTAACAATGAGCAGTTCTTC; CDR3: CAISEHRGLDQMWVNNEQFF
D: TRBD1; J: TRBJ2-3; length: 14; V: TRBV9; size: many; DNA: TGTGCCAGCAGCGCAAGCGAACAGGGGAGAAAGCAGTATTTT; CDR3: CASSASEQGRKQYF
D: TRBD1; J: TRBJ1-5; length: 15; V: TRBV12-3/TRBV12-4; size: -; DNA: TGTGCCAGCAGTTCGCAAGACAGGGCGAATCAGCCCCAGCATTTT; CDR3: CASSSQDRANQPQHF
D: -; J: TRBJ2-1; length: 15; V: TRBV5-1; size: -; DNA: TGCGCCAGCAGTCATATGACAAGCTCCTACAATGAGCAGTTCTTC; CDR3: CASSHMTSSYNEQFF
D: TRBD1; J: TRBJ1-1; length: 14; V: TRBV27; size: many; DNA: TGTGCCAGCAGTCGAGCAGACAGGGACACTGAAGCTTTCTTT; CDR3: CASSRADRDTEAFF
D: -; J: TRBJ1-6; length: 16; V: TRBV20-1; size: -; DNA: TGCAGTGCTAGACCAGGGATATCTTTTTATAATTCACCCCTCCACTTT; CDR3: CSARPGISFYNSPLHF
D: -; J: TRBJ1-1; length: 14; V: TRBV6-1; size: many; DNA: TGTGCCAGCAGTGTGGAGGTGGGGAACACTGAAGCTTTCTTT; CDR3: CASSVEVGNTEAFF
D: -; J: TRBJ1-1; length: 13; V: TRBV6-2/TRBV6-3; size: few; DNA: TGTGCCAGCACCCTGACAGGACGCACTGAAGCTTTCTTT; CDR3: CASTLTGRTEAFF
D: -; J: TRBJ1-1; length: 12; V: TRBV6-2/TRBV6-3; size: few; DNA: TGTGCCAGCAGGCCCGTAAACACTGAAGCTTTCTTT; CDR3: CASRPVNTEAFF
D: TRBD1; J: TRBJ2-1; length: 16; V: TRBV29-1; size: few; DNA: TGCAGCGTAGCAACAGGGGGAGCAGTCTCCTACAATGAGCAGTTCTTC; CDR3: CSVATGGAVSYNEQFF
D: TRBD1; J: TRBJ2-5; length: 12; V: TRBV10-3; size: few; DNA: TGTGCCACCTCCGGGACAGAAGAGACCCAGTACTTC; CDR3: CATSGTEETQYF
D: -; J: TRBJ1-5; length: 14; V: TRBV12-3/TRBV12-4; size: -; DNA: TGTGCCAACAGTTTCGGCAATAGCAATCAGCCCCAGCATTTT; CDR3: CANSFGNSNQPQHF
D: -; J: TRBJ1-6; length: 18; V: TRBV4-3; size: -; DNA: TGCGCCAGCAGCCAAGATGGGACCCTTAGCTCCTATAATTCACCCCTCCACTTT; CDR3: CASSQDGTLSSYNSPLHF